The clone carrying this T cell receptor beta chain has more than one count but fewer than ten. Its target is not known. The cDNA was generated by 5'RACE with 10-nucleotide random UMIs. TCRdb used MiXCR to reprocess the 5' RACE reads, holding one entry per CDR3 protein. There are 18,000 or so distinct CDR3 sequences in the sample; around 11% occur only once, and approximately 29% lies in the top ten. This entry comes from a study of neurological immune-mediated disorders. The study's findings and limits: The absence of shared CDR3 amino acid sequences among expanded clones across subjects suggests private repertoires in all groups.

Germline V gene sequence: CDR1 DFQATT, CDR2 SNEGSKA (reference sequence). The V end was cut by 4 bases, the J end by 1 base, with 14 bases between. This CDR3 has 15 amino acids. The TCR comes from a woman between 50 and 59 years old in good health. The V and J genes are TRBV20-1 and TRBJ2-1, with D tentatively TRBD2 (5 bases). The sample was CD8+ T cells from blood. The DNA of the CDR3 is TGCAGTGCTAACACTAGGTCGGGGTCCTACAATGAGCAGTTCTTC. This gives the protein CSANTRSGSYNEQFF.